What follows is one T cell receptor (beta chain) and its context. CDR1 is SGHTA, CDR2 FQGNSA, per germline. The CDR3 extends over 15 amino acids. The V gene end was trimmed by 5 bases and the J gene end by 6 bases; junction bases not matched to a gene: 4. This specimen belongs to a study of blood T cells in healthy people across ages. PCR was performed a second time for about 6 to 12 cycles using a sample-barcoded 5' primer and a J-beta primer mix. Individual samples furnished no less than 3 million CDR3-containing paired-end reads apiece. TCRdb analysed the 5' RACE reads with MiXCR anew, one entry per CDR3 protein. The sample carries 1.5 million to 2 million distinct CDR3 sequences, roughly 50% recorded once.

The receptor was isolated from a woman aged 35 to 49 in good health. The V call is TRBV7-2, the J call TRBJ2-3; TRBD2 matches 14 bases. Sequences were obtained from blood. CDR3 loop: CTSSGRTSGGDTQYF. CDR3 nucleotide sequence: TGTACCAGCAGCGGCAGGACTAGCGGGGGGGATACGCAGTATTTT.